This TCR beta chain comes out of a study of human T cells and chemical hapten exposure. Study-wide context: Across the whole study, which lasted roughly 24 weeks, patients were given diphenylcyclopropenone on the scalp once a week. Notes on the study in general: Every donor had alopecia, and their immune response may therefore differ from healthy people's. Controls had significantly fewer large CDR3 similarity clusters than were formed by expanded TCRs.

This clonotype came up a few times. The antigen is not known. TCRdb itself ran the RACE reads through MiXCR, one entry per CDR3 protein. The sample lists about 80,000 distinct CDR3 sequences, 11% to 15% occurring once. Time point here: pre-sensitization, week 0. Treatment defined: therapeutic diphenylcyclopropenone sensitization with weekly scalp DPC. In germline, CDR1 is WNHNN, CDR2 SYGVQD (reference sequence). Trimming took 3 bases from V and 0 from J; bases not matched to a gene: 1. The CDR3 is 14 amino acids. The receptor was isolated from a woman in her 50s with alopecia areata. Some clones in this sample may be carry-over from other donors' samples. Specimen: whole blood, collected in connection with sensitization to the hapten diphenylcyclopropenone (DPC). This chain links TRBV10-1 with TRBJ2-5; TRBD2 agrees at 7 bases. This chain's CDR3 is CASSESGDQETQYF. In nucleotides, the CDR3 is TGCGCCAGCAGTGAAAGCGGGGACCAAGAGACCCAGTACTTC.